This T cell receptor (beta chain) derives from a study of graft-versus-host responses after intestinal transplantation (dated by TCRdb to 2020 to 2023). Regarding the complete study: The transplants that recipients received were multivisceral, liver-intestinal, or isolated intestinal. Every recipient was given anti-thymocyte globulin induction, then maintenance tacrolimus and steroids for two to three years. Graft-versus-host and host-versus-graft alloreactive T cell clones were tracked in the graft, circulation and bone marrow after intestinal transplantation using bulk TCR-beta CDR3 sequencing. To identify alloreactive clones, pre-transplant mixed lymphocyte reaction products were sequenced and compared with unstimulated pre-transplant donor and recipient T cells. The cohort enrolled about two dozen intestinal transplant recipients, one of whom was a retransplant, and a few patients without pretransplant specimens were excluded. Donor T cell macrochimerism was defined as a peak of at least 4% donor T cells among recipient peripheral blood mononuclear cells. Rather than being sequenced by the commercial service, samples from a few later patients were sequenced in-house on an Illumina MiSeq and processed with MiXCR. What the study reported, not specific to this receptor: Peak levels of circulating GvH clones were associated with declines in HvG clones early after transplant. In patients with donor T cell macrochimerism, the allografts had high GvH to HvG T cell clonal ratios. The conclusions were limited by the relatively low number and heterogeneity of the intestinal transplant patients. GvH clones were found in recipient bone marrow, and some of the GvH clones appeared earlier in ileal mucosa or blood, which is consistent with an intestinal mucosal origin.

Compared with germline, V lacks 3 bases and J lacks 1 base; bases without a gene match: 5. The germline V gene (reference sequence) provides CDR1 SEHNR and CDR2 FQNEAQ. Spanning cysteine to phenylalanine, the CDR3 consists of 15 amino acids. The retained sequence is limited to the CDR3, 45 bases, with the frame set at the first base. For this clone: Its antigen is not yet known. Per-base qualities were not stored, and no clone one base away is much larger.

Receptor amplification or capture employed the immunoSEQ multiplex PCR assay. For most patients, genomic DNA was isolated using the Qiagen DNeasy Blood and Tissue Kit and was shipped frozen to Adaptive Biotechnologies for TCR sequencing. Adaptive Biotechnologies carried out high-throughput TCR-beta CDR3 sequencing of genomic DNA for most patients. In the paper's pipeline: Adaptive's ImmunoSEQ software was the source of the TCR sequencing data for 15 to 20 patients, while a few other patients were processed with MiXCR and VDJtools. CD4 versus CD8 sorting errors were corrected by removing sequences found in both subsets at a frequency ratio below 5:1. CDR3 nucleotide sequences shared between donor and recipient were removed because their origin could not be assigned. To be classed as alloreactive, a clone needed at least 2-fold expansion over unstimulated cells and a minimum CFSE-low frequency of 0.002% (template counts) or 0.001% (read counts). Clones detected in sequenced pre-transplant spleen, lymph node, or MLR CFSE-low populations of the donor or recipient were defined as mappable. The cumulative frequency of alloreactive clones was calculated as a percentage of all sequences, weighted by copy number. TCRdb provides this immuneACCESS table in a form limited to in-frame rearrangements. Some clones are lacking; in checked studies, under half of them reflect an unresolved V gene, and why the rest are absent is not known. V and J calls and clone size follow that table, whereas D and trimming were derived from the DNA. The sample yields about 90,000 clones; around 83% were counted once. The biggest ten clones account for approximately 0.88% of the sample.

The time point label, read with the paper, signifies: cells obtained before transplantation from donor or recipient. CD3+CD4+ and CD3+CD8+ populations were FACS-sorted from unstimulated pre-transplant donor and recipient cells taken from spleen or lymph nodes. The rearrangement combines TRBV7-9 with TRBJ2-5; TRBD1 fits 7 bases in the junction. This TCR came from a human donor who received an intestinal transplant. Here the sequenced sample was unstimulated CD4+ T cells sorted from spleen or lymph node cells, taken before intestinal transplant. The CDR3 loop reads CASSLDRRLQETQYF. The sequenced DNA: TGTGCCAGCAGCTTGGACAGGCGACTCCAAGAGACCCAGTACTTC.